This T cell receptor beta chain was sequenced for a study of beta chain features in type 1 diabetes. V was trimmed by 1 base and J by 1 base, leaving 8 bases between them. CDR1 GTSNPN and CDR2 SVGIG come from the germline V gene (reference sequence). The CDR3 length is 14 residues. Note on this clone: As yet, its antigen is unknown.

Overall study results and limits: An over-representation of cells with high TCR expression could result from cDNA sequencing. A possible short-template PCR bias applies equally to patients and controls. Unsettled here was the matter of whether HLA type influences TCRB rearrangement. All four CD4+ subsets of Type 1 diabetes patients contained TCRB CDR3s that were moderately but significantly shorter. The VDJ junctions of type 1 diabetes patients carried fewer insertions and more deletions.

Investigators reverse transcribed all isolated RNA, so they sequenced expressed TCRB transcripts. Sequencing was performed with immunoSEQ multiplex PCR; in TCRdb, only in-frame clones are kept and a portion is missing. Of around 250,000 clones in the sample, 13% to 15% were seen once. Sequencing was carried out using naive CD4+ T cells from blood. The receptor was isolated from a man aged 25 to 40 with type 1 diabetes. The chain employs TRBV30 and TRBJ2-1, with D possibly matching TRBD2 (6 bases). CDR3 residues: CAWSGAGSYNEQFF. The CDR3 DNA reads TGTGCCTGGAGTGGAGCGGGTTCCTACAATGAGCAGTTCTTC.